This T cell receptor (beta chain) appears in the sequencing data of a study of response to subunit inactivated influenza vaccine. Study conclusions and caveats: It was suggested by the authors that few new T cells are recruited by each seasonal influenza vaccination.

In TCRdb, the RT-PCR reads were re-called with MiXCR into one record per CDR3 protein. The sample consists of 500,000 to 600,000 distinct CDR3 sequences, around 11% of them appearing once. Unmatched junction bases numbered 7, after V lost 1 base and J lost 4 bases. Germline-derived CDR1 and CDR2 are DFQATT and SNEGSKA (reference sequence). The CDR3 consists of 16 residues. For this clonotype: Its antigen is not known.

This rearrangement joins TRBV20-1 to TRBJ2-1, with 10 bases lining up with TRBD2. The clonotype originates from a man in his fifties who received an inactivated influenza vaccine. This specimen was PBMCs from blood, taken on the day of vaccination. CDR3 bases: TGCAGTGCTAGAGGGGGATCTAGCGGGGGTTACAATGAGCAGTTCTTC. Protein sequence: CSARGGSSGGYNEQFF.